These 30 T cell receptor beta chains share one sample of origin, sequenced in a study of T cell repertoires in cytomegalovirus infection. Their recognized antigens are unknown. TCRdb processed the reads anew with MiXCR; each CDR3 protein has one entry. The table shows under 130,000 distinct CDR3 sequences, with roughly 41% occurring only once. The material sequenced was CD8+ T cells from cultured PBMCs, taken from culture after CMV antigen stimulation. The origin of the receptors is a human donor in good health (CMV status not recorded). Some clones in this sample may be carry-over from other donors' samples.

This clonotype was seen a handful of times. V and J are TRBV2 and TRBJ1-2; D remains unclear. This CDR3 has 16 amino acids. V lost 5 bases, J lost 4 bases, and 20 bases lay in between. Germline lookup yields CDR1 SNHLY and CDR2 FYNNEI. The CDR3 DNA reads as TGTGCCAGCAGTCAAAGAATAGGGAGCTCAACCTATGGCTACACCTTC. It specifies CASSQRIGSSTYGYTF.

The count of this clonotype is one. The V call is TRBV7-6, the J call TRBJ2-7; either TRBD1 or TRBD2 may supply D (6 bases each). The length of the CDR3 is 14 residues. V was shortened by 0 bases and J by 6 bases, with 12 bases between the two germline ends. The germline gives CDR1 SGHVS, CDR2 FNYEAQ. CDR3 in amino acids: CASSLAGRGGEQYF. CDR3 coding DNA: TGTGCCAGCAGCTTAGCGGGCAGGGGAGGCGAGCAGTACTTC.

This clonotype occurred many times. This rearrangement joins TRBV5-5 to TRBJ1-1, with 7 bases lining up with TRBD1. CDR3 length: 14 residues. Germline trimming cut 2 bases from V and 0 bases from J; bases unmatched to any gene: 1. The V gene's germline CDR1 is SGHKS and CDR2 YYEKEE (reference sequence). The CDR3 DNA reads TGTGCCAGCAGCTTAGGGACAGTGAACACTGAAGCTTTCTTT. This encodes CASSLGTVNTEAFF.

The rearrangement uses TRBV6-5 and TRBJ1-5; unclear D gene. Trimming shortened V by 0 bases and J by 2 bases, and 14 bases separated the two germline ends. The CDR3 has 17 amino acids. Germline loops: CDR1 MNHEY, CDR2 SVGAGI. Written as DNA, the CDR3 is TGTGCCAGCAGTTACTCTCTTCCGCGTATTGGCAATCAGCCCCAGCATTTT. The encoded protein is CASSYSLPRIGNQPQHF.

There are a few counts of this clonotype. The genes are TRBV27 and TRBJ1-2; no definite D call. CDR3 length: 17 residues. With 7 bases removed from V and 6 bases from J, the gap between germline ends came to 27 bases. CDR1 is MNHEY, CDR2 SMNVEV, per germline (reference sequence). CDR3 loop: CASKKAGGEKLSDGYTF. The CDR3 DNA reads as TGTGCCAGCAAAAAGGCAGGAGGCGAAAAATTGTCGGATGGCTACACCTTC.

This clonotype was counted a few times. The chain carries TRBV25-1 and TRBJ2-5; D might be TRBD2 (7 bases). Trimming left V 0 bases short and J 4 bases short, with 15 bases between. This CDR3 has 16 residues. In germline, CDR1 is MGHDK, CDR2 SYGVNS. Here the CDR3 DNA reads TGTGCCAGCAGTGAATACGGAGGGGGGGCTCGAGAGACCCAGTACTTC. This sequence encodes CASSEYGGGARETQYF.

The chain links TRBV11-2 to TRBJ1-1, with D uncertain. The CDR3 runs to 13 residues. CDR1 and CDR2 (germline): SGHAT, FQNNGV. V lost 2 bases and J lost 5, with 9 bases in between. The CDR3 DNA reads as TGTGCCAGCAGCTTACGAGAATGGACTGAAGCTTTCTTT. It codes for CASSLREWTEAFF.

V and J are TRBV14 and TRBJ2-7; weak D call: TRBD2 (5 bases). The CDR3 is 15 amino acids. Germline V gene data show CDR1 as SGHDN and CDR2 as FVKESK. V was pared by 1 base and J by 4 bases, with 14 bases between. The CDR3 DNA reads TGTGCCAGCAGCCAAGCCTCTGGAGGACGGTACGAGCAGTACTTC. Translated: CASSQASGGRYEQYF.

This clonotype turned up a few times. This chain connects TRBV7-9 to TRBJ1-3; a weak D match, TRBD1 (6 bases). CDR1 SEHNR and CDR2 FQNEAQ come from the germline V gene (reference sequence). The V and J ends lost 6 bases and 0 bases respectively, with 12 bases between them. This CDR3 has 15 amino acids. CDR3 nucleotides: TGTGCCAGCAGTCCATCAGGGGCCTCTGGAAACACCATATATTTT. Protein product: CASSPSGASGNTIYF.

The chain carries TRBV24-1 and TRBJ2-1; D is tentatively TRBD1 or TRBD2 (5 bases each). The CDR3 runs to 12 residues. Trimming shortened V by 6 bases and J by 7 bases, and 9 bases separated the two germline ends. In germline, CDR1 is KGHDR, CDR2 SFDVKD. The CDR3 loop reads CATSLWGNEQFF. The DNA of the CDR3 is TGTGCCACCAGTCTGTGGGGGAATGAGCAGTTCTTC.

The chain uses TRBV6-1 and TRBJ2-1; the match to TRBD2 covers 10 bases. The CDR3 extends over 15 amino acids. Germline CDR1 MNHNS, CDR2 SASEGT. The V and J ends lost 7 bases and 3 bases, in that order; junction bases with no gene match: 6. CDR3 amino acids: CASNPSGGGYNEQFF. In DNA form, the CDR3 reads TGTGCCAGCAATCCTAGCGGGGGAGGCTACAATGAGCAGTTCTTC.

The chain uses TRBV7-9 and TRBJ1-4; 10 bases align to TRBD1. This CDR3 spans 16 amino acids. The junction had 4 bases not matched to a gene; V was cut back by 5 bases and J by 1 base. Germline assignment: CDR1 SEHNR and CDR2 FQNEAQ (reference sequence). The CDR3 bases are TGTGCCAGCAGCATGACAGGGGGCCTAACTAATGAAAAACTGTTTTTT. Translated: CASSMTGGLTNEKLFF.

J is TRBJ2-7 and V is TRBV6-2 or TRBV6-3; D remains unclear. V dropped 6 bases and J dropped 0 bases, with 15 bases sitting between them. The CDR3 consists of 15 residues. Germline V lookup: CDR1 MNHEY, CDR2 SVGEGT. The CDR3 nucleotides read TGTGCCAGCAGCCCCGCCGCTAAGCCCTCCTACGAGCAGTACTTC. Encoded protein: CASSPAAKPSYEQYF.

This clonotype was seen only a few times. The rearrangement links TRBV6-1 to TRBJ2-7; D gene uncertain. Germline V CDR1 and CDR2: MNHNS, SASEGT. V was clipped by 2 bases and J by 3 bases, with 14 bases between them. The CDR3 has 15 amino acids. This CDR3 reads CASSELPTYGYEQYF. CDR3 coding DNA: TGTGCCAGCAGTGAACTCCCAACATATGGCTACGAGCAGTACTTC.

This chain joins TRBV4-1 and TRBJ1-5; D possibly corresponds to TRBD1 (5 bases). Germline values: CDR1 MGHRA, CDR2 YSYEKL. The CDR3 spans 15 residues. Trimming took 4 bases from V and 0 from J, leaving 10 bases between them. The chain's CDR3 is CASSLDSLSNQPQHF. Here the CDR3 DNA reads TGCGCCAGCAGCCTCGACAGTCTTAGCAATCAGCCCCAGCATTTT.

The V call is TRBV10-3, the J call TRBJ2-5, with 10 bases fitting TRBD1. Germline lookup yields CDR1 ENHRY and CDR2 SYGVKD. V gave up 0 bases and J gave up 6 bases; unmatched junction bases: 7. The CDR3 covers 16 residues. The CDR3 sequence is CAISESRQGATKTQYF. CDR3 coding DNA: TGTGCCATCAGTGAGTCGAGACAGGGGGCAACAAAGACCCAGTACTTC.

The chain uses TRBV12-3 or TRBV12-4 and TRBJ1-1, with 8 bases identical to TRBD1. The trim removed 3 bases at V and 7 bases at J, leaving 4 bases unmatched. This CDR3 comprises 13 residues. CDR3 amino acids: CASSFGTGGEAFF. The CDR3, as DNA: TGTGCCAGCAGTTTCGGGACAGGTGGTGAAGCTTTCTTT.

This clonotype has more than one count but fewer than ten. The chain carries TRBV7-9 and TRBJ2-5; TRBD1 or TRBD2 may be the D gene (5 bases each). Germline-derived CDR1 and CDR2 are SEHNR and FQNEAQ (reference sequence). This CDR3 has 14 amino acids. The V and J ends lost 8 bases and 4 bases respectively, with 17 bases between them. CDR3 amino acids: CASLPPGAGETQYF. CDR3 in DNA: TGTGCCAGCCTACCCCCCGGGGCCGGAGAGACCCAGTACTTC.

The chain is built from TRBV7-6 and TRBJ2-1; 10 bases agree with TRBD2. V was clipped by 2 bases and J by 8 bases; unmatched bases: 6. The CDR3 has 15 amino acids. Germline V gene sequence: CDR1 SGHVS, CDR2 FNYEAQ. CDR3 protein: CASSLLTSGEDEQFF. The CDR3 DNA sequence: TGTGCCAGCAGCTTATTAACTAGCGGGGAAGATGAGCAGTTCTTC.

This clonotype was detected only a few times. The chain combines TRBV7-2 with TRBJ1-5; D call uncertain. V shed 5 bases and J shed 3 bases, with 11 bases lying between them. Germline V CDR1 and CDR2: SGHTA, FQGNSA. The CDR3 is 14 residues long. CDR3 nucleotide sequence: TGTGCCAGCAGCCGCGATCGGGCCAATCAGCCCCAGCATTTT. It codes for CASSRDRANQPQHF.

Ten or more counts support this clonotype. This chain joins TRBV7-8 and TRBJ2-3; 7 bases line up with TRBD2. Germline V gene data show CDR1 as SGHVS and CDR2 as FQNEAQ. The CDR3 runs 15 residues. V dropped 5 bases and J dropped 6; count of bases not matched to a gene: 11. In DNA form, the CDR3 reads TGTGCCAGCAGCATTGGAGCGGGGCCGGGCGATACGCAGTATTTT. Protein: CASSIGAGPGDTQYF.

The chain has TRBV5-1 and TRBJ1-1; D is unresolved. The CDR3 contains 14 residues. Germline V gene data show CDR1 as SGHRS and CDR2 as YFSETQ. Deletions cut 2 bases from V and 1 base from J, with 9 bases between. The CDR3 spells CASSLLSPNTEAFF. The CDR3 region has the DNA TGCGCCAGCAGCTTATTAAGTCCGAACACTGAAGCTTTCTTT. Full variable domain (rest looked up from reference TRBV5-1 and TRBJ1-1): KAGVTQTPRYLIKTRGQQVTLSCSPISGHRSVSWYQQTPGQGLQFLFEYFSETQRNKGNFPGRFSGRQFSNSRSEMNVSTLELGDSALYLCASSLLSPNTEAFFGQGTRLTVV.

This clonotype was seen more than once but under ten times. The chain joins TRBV20-1 to TRBJ1-5; D gene unclear. This CDR3 region has 19 residues. The V end lost 0 bases, the J end lost 2 bases, and 23 bases lay between the germline ends. CDR1 DFQATT and CDR2 SNEGSKA come from the germline V gene (reference sequence). CDR3 residues: CSARDSDPRRGIGNQPQHF. CDR3 bases: TGCAGTGCTAGAGATTCCGACCCACGGCGGGGTATTGGCAATCAGCCCCAGCATTTT.

This clonotype was counted a few times. This chain connects TRBV7-8 to TRBJ2-7; D not certain. There are 16 residues in the CDR3. Trimming left V 3 bases short and J 1 base short, with 16 bases between. Germline loops: CDR1 SGHVS, CDR2 FQNEAQ. Written as DNA, the CDR3 is TGTGCCAGCAGCTTTGACCCCTTACCGCCTTCCTACGAGCAGTACTTC. Protein product: CASSFDPLPPSYEQYF.

This chain links TRBV5-4 with TRBJ2-3; 7 bases agree with TRBD1. Germline-derived CDR1 and CDR2 are SGHNT and YYREEE (reference sequence). The trim removed 3 bases at V and 3 bases at J, leaving 7 bases unmatched. The CDR3 is made up of 15 amino acids. The CDR3 DNA follows: TGTGCCAGCAGCTCCACGACAGGGAGAACAGATACGCAGTATTTT. Translated, it gives CASSSTTGRTDTQYF.

This chain joins TRBV5-6 and TRBJ2-1, with 9 positions matching TRBD1. V lost 4 bases, J lost 10 bases, and 6 bases stayed unmatched. Germline CDR1 and CDR2: SGHDT and YYEEEE. The CDR3 runs 13 residues. DNA of the CDR3: TGTGCCAGCAGCCCCCGGGACAGGGAGGAGCAGTTCTTC. It yields the protein CASSPRDREEQFF.

Only a few counts were recorded for this clonotype. J is TRBJ1-1 and V is TRBV7-8; D unresolved. Between the trimmed V and J ends, which lost 0 bases and 1 base, there was a span of 9 bases. Germline V gene lookup returns CDR1 SGHVS and CDR2 FQNEAQ. This CDR3 contains 15 residues. CDR3 sequence: CASSLAPAGNTEAFF. The CDR3 region has the DNA TGTGCCAGCAGCTTAGCCCCGGCAGGGAACACTGAAGCTTTCTTT.

There are a few counts of this clonotype. The chain has TRBV6-5 and TRBJ2-2, with 8 nucleotides matching TRBD2. V gave up 8 bases and J gave up 1 base; unmatched junction bases: 9. CDR1 MNHEY and CDR2 SVGAGI come from the germline V gene. CDR3 length equals 16 residues. The CDR3 region has the DNA TGTGCCAGCTTGGGGAGCGGGGGCCGGAACACCGGGGAGCTGTTTTTT. Translation gives CASLGSGGRNTGELFF.

The chain links TRBV7-9 to TRBJ2-7; D is possibly TRBD2 (5 bases). Trimming removed 2 bases at V and 2 bases at J, with 13 bases between. This CDR3 has 15 amino acids. Germline CDR1 is SEHNR and CDR2 is FQNEAQ (reference sequence). The CDR3 is CASSLTRDNPYEQYF. The DNA for the CDR3 is TGTGCCAGCAGCTTAACTAGGGATAATCCCTACGAGCAGTACTTC.

This clonotype was recorded at least ten times. The genes are TRBV7-3 and TRBJ1-5, with 7 bases aligning to TRBD1. Unmatched junction bases numbered 4, after V lost 5 bases and J lost 6 bases. This CDR3 has 13 residues. Looked up from germline, CDR1 is SGHTA and CDR2 is FQGTGA. The CDR3 reads CASSPGGGQPQHF. The CDR3 DNA is TGTGCCAGCAGCCCAGGGGGAGGTCAGCCCCAGCATTTT. The complete variable domain, with remaining parts taken from reference TRBV7-3 and TRBJ1-5, reads GAGVSQTPSNKVTEKGKYVELRCDPISGHTALYWYRQSLGQGPEFLIYFQGTGAADDSGLPNDRFFAVRPEGSVSTLKIQRTERGDSAVYLCASSPGGGQPQHFGDGTRLSIL.